This entry features one T cell receptor beta chain sequence. Time point meaning: newly diagnosed GD, antithyroid drugs for less than 3 months. Scientists built the TCR library using RNA that was extracted from PBMCs. The ends lost 8 bases at V and 5 bases at J; junction bases unmatched: 6. This CDR3 has 13 residues. Germline V gene lookup returns CDR1 MNHNS and CDR2 SASEGT. The sample is drawn from a study of regulatory T cells in long-lasting Graves disease. Arm-PCR with iRepertoire HTBI primers amplified the CDR3 regions for these TCR beta libraries. Each CDR3 protein is one row after TCRdb ran MiXCR on the multiplex PCR reads. The profile shows some 600,000 distinct CDR3 sequences, about 16% of them singletons. These data were also reused for a study on T cells in Graves' hyperthyroidism and ophthalmopathy.

The chain links TRBV6-1 to TRBJ2-1; 7 bases are a match to TRBD2. The sequenced sample was peripheral blood mononuclear cells (PBMCs), obtained at new diagnosis, from a patient treated with antithyroid drugs. The sequence derives from a man between 18 and 35 years old with Graves disease. CDR3 sequence reads: CASLRELHNEQFF. The DNA for the CDR3 is TGTGCCAGCTTGCGGGAGTTGCACAATGAGCAGTTCTTC.